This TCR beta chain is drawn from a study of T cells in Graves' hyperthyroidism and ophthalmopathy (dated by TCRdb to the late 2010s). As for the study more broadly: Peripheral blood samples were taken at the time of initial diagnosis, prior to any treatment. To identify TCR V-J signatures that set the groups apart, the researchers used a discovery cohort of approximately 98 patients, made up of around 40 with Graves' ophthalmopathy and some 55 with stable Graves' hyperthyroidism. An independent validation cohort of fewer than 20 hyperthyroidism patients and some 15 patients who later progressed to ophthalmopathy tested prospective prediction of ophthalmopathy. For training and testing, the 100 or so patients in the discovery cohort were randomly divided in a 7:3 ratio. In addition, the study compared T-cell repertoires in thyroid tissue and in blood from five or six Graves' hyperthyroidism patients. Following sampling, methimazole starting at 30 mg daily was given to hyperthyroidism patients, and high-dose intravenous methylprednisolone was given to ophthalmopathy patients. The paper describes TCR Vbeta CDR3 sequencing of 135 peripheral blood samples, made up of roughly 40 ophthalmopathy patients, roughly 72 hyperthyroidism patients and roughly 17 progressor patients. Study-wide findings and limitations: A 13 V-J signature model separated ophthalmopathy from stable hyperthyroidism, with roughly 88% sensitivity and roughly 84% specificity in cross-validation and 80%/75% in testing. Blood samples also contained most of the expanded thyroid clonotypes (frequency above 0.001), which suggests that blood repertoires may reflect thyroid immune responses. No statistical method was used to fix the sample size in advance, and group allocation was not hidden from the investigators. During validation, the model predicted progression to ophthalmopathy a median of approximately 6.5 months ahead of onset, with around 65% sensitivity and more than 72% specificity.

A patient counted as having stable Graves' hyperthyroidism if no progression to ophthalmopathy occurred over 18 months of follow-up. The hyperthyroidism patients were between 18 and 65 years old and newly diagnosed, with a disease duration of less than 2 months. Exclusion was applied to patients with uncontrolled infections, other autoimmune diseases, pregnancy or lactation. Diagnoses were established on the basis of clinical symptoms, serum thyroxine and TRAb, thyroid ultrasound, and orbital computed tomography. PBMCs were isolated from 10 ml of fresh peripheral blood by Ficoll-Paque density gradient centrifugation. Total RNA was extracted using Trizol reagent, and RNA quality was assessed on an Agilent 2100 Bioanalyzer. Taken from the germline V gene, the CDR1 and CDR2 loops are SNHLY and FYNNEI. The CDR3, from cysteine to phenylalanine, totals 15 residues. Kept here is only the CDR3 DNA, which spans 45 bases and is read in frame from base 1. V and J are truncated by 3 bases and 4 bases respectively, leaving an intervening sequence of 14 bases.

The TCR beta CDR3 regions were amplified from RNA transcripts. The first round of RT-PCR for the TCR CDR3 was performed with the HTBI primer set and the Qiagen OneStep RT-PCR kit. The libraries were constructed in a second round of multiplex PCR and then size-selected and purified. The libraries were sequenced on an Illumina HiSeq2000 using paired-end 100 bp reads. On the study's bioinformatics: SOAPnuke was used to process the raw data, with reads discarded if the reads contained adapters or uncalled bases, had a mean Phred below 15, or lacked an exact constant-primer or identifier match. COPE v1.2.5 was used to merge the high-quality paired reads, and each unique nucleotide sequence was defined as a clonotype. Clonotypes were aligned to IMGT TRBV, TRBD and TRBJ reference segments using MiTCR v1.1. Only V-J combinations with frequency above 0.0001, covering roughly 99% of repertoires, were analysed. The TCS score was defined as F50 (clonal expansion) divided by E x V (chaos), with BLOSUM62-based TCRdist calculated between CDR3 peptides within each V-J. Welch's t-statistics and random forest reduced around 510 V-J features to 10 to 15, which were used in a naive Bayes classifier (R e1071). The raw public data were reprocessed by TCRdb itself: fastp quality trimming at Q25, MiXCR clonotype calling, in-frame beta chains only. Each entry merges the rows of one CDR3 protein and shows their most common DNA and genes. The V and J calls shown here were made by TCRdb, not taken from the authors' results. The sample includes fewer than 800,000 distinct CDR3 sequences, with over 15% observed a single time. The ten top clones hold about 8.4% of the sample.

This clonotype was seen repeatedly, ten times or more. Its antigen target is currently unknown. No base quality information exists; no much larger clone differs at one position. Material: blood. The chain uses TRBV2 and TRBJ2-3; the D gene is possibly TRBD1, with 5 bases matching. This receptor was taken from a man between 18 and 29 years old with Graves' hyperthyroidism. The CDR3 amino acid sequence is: CASSEGQVNADTQYF. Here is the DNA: TGTGCCAGCAGTGAGGGGCAGGTGAATGCAGATACGCAGTATTTT.